This TCR beta chain was identified during a study of somatic mutations in cytotoxic T cells in rheumatoid arthritis. Looking at the study overall: It was right after diagnosis, before any treatment, that patient blood (about 30 ml EDTA) was drawn.

In this sample, this clone turned up a few times. Produced via immunoSEQ multiplex PCR; TCRdb's table is partial and in-frame only. Here the sample spans some 16,000 clones, 80% being singletons. Germline-derived CDR1 and CDR2 are SEHNR and FQNEAQ (reference sequence). This CDR3 region has 15 residues. Deletions cut 6 bases from V and 1 base from J, with 16 bases between. The chain is built from TRBV7-9 and TRBJ2-7; perhaps TRBD1 as D (5 bases). Sequencing was performed on CD8+ T cells sorted from blood. The clonotype was recovered from an adult with rheumatoid arthritis. The DNA for the CDR3 is TGTGCCAGCAGTCCCACCAGGGTGGGGTCCTACGAGCAGTACTTC. This translates into CASSPTRVGSYEQYF.